These 9 T cell receptor beta chains were all obtained from the same sample, sequenced in a study of T cell responses to AZD1222 COVID-19 vaccine (dated by TCRdb to the early 2020s). Receptor amplification or capture employed the immunoSEQ multiplex PCR assay. The source is immuneACCESS, and TCRdb retained only in-frame sequences with V and J called. Part of the clones is not carried over; for the studies checked, unresolved V genes explain less than half of this, and the remainder is unexplained. Here the sample has roughly 160,000 clones; approximately 94% occur a single time. The ten largest clonotypes hold about 0.6% of the sample. The time point label here, explained by the study, means: baseline before first vaccination. This specimen was peripheral blood, taken on day 0 of AZD1222 vaccination. The receptors were gathered from an adult in good health.

This rearrangement joins TRBV4-2 to TRBJ1-1; TRBD1 matches 7 bases. The germline CDR1 and CDR2 sequences are LGHNA and YNFKEQ. The CDR3 length is 15 residues. V dropped 7 bases and J dropped 2; count of bases not matched to a gene: 10. The CDR3 bases are TGTGCCAGCATCCGAGAGGGGACAGAAAACACTGAAGCTTTCTTT. It specifies CASIREGTENTEAFF.

This clone was observed once. The chain combines TRBV12-3 or TRBV12-4 with TRBJ1-1; D remains unclear. The CDR3 covers 13 residues. V was trimmed by 7 bases and J by 4 bases, leaving 13 bases between them. The CDR3 sequence is CASTEAGSTEAFF. CDR3 nucleotides: TGTGCCAGCACAGAAGCGGGGAGCACTGAAGCTTTCTTT.

The chain uses TRBV7-9 and TRBJ1-2, with D possibly TRBD1 on 6 matching bases. CDR1 and CDR2 from the germline V gene are SEHNR and FQNEAQ (reference sequence). Trimming took off 1 base at V and 4 bases at J, with 10 bases between the two ends. The CDR3 covers 14 residues. CDR3 sequence reads: CASSLVGQSYGYTF. The CDR3 DNA is TGTGCCAGCAGCTTAGTCGGACAGTCCTATGGCTACACCTTC.

The chain combines TRBV5-5 with TRBJ1-2, with 7 nucleotides matching TRBD1. CDR3 length: 14 amino acids. Germline assignment: CDR1 SGHKS and CDR2 YYEKEE (reference sequence). V lost 4 bases, J lost 3 bases, and 6 bases stayed unmatched. The CDR3 protein is CASSSTGEYYGYTF. The CDR3 bases are TGTGCCAGCAGCAGTACAGGGGAATACTATGGCTACACCTTC.

This chain uses TRBV5-8 with TRBJ2-2, with D tentatively TRBD2 (5 bases). Germline CDR1 is SGHTS and CDR2 is YDEGEE. Trimming pared 5 bases from V and 6 bases from J, leaving 11 bases between. The CDR3 is 13 residues long. CDR3 nucleotides: TGTGCCAGCAGTTATGGAGGCCCCGGGGAGCTGTTTTTT. It translates to CASSYGGPGELFF.

CDR3 protein: CASSIDGGRGTEAFF. CDR3 nucleotides: TGTGCCAGTAGTATAGATGGGGGACGGGGCACTGAAGCTTTCTTT. The rearrangement uses TRBV19 and TRBJ1-1, with D possibly TRBD1 on 5 matching bases. Trimming cost V 0 bases and J 4 bases, with 12 bases left between them. Looked up from germline, CDR1 is LNHDA and CDR2 is SQIVND (reference sequence). The CDR3 loop spans 15 amino acids.

This chain uses TRBV5-1 with TRBJ1-1; TRBD1 agrees at 12 bases. The V gene's germline CDR1 is SGHRS and CDR2 YFSETQ. The CDR3 is 16 residues long. J was trimmed by 2 bases and V by 3 bases; bases with no gene match: 5. CDR3 residues: CASSWGQGAGNTEAFF. DNA of the CDR3: TGCGCCAGCAGCTGGGGACAGGGGGCTGGAAACACTGAAGCTTTCTTT.

The chain is built from TRBV4-1 and TRBJ2-5, with a tentative D call TRBD2 (5 bases). Trimming removed 3 bases from V and 2 bases from J, with 13 bases in between. The CDR3 extends over 15 amino acids. Germline values: CDR1 MGHRA, CDR2 YSYEKL. Here the CDR3 reads CASSQNSVRQETQYF. The DNA for the CDR3 is TGCGCCAGCAGCCAGAATAGCGTCAGGCAAGAGACCCAGTACTTC.

The V call is TRBV28, the J call TRBJ2-4; 16 nucleotides agree with TRBD2. CDR1 and CDR2 from the germline V gene are MDHEN and SYDVKM. With V trimmed by 2 bases and J by 13 bases, 2 bases remained unmatched. The CDR3 sequence is 14 residues long. The CDR3 here is CASSLVGLAGGQYF. In DNA form, the CDR3 reads TGTGCCAGCAGTTTAGTGGGACTAGCGGGAGGGCAGTACTTC.